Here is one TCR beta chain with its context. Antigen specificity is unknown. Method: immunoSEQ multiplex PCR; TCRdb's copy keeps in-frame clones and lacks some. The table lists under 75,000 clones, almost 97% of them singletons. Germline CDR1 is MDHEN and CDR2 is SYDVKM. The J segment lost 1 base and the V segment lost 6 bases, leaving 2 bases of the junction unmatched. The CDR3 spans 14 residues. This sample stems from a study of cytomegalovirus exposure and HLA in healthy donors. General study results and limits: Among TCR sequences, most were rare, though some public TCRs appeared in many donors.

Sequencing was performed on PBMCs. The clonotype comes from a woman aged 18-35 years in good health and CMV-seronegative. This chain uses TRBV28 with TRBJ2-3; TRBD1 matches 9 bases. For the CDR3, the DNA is TGTGCCAGCAGCAGACAGGGGGGCACAGATACGCAGTATTTT. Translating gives CASSRQGGTDTQYF.